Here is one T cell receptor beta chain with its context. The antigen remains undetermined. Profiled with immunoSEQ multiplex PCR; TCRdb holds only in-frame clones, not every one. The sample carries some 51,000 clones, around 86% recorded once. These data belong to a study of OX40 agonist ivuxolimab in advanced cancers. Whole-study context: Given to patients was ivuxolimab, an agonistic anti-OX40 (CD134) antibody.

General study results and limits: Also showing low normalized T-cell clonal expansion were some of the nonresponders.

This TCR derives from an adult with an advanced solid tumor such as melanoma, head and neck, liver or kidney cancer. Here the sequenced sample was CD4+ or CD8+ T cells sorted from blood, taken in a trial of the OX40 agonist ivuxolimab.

The DNA of the CDR3 is TGCGCCAGCAGCCAAGCGGCAGGTAACACTGAAGCTTTCTTT. Its protein product is CASSQAAGNTEAFF. The rearrangement links TRBV4-3 to TRBJ1-1; D is ambiguous. Germline CDR1 LGHNA, CDR2 YSLEER. The CDR3 spans 14 residues. Trimming pared 1 base from V and 2 bases from J, leaving 8 bases between.